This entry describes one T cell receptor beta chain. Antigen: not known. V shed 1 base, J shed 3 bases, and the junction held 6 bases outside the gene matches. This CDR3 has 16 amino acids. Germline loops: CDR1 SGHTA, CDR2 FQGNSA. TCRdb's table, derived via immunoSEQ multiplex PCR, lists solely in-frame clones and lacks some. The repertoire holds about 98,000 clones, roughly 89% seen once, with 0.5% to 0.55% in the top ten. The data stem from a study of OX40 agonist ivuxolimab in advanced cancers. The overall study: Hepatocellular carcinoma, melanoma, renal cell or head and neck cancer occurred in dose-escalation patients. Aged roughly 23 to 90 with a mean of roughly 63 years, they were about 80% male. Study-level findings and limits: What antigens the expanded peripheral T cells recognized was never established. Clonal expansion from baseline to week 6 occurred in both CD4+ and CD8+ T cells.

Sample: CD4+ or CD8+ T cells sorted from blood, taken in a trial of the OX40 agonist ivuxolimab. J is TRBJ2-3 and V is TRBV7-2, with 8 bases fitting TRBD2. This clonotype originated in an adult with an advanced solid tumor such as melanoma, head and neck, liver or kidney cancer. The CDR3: CASSLEGAGATDTQYF. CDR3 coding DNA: TGTGCCAGCAGCTTAGAAGGAGCGGGAGCGACAGATACGCAGTATTTT.